The 28 T cell receptor beta chains presented below share a single source sample, sequenced in a study of T-cell reconstitution after alpha-beta-depleted transplantation in children. During its preparation, the TCRbeta library received unique molecular identifiers. TCRdb reprocessed the PCR reads with MiXCR, giving one entry per CDR3 protein. The sample holds about 130,000 distinct CDR3 sequences, roughly 9.7% seen once. Source: PBMCs, mostly from graft donor cells, taken 180 days after TCRalphabeta/CD19-depleted stem cell transplant. The source is a girl in the first two years of life who had a stem cell transplant for combined immunodeficiency, so the T cells may come from the graft donor.

About this clonotype: An end of the junction does not agree with germline; a read error may underlie this. The V gene is TRBV9, the J gene TRBJ2-7; 7 nucleotides line up with TRBD1. The germline CDR1 and CDR2 sequences are SGDLS and YYNGEE. The CDR3 contains 14 residues. CDR3: CASRVGGWGYEQYF. The CDR3, as DNA: TGTGCCAGCAGGGTAGGGGGCTGGGGATACGAGCAGTACTTC.

The chain has TRBV15 and TRBJ2-5, with 12 bases that match TRBD2. V gave up 0 bases and J gave up 7 bases; unmatched junction bases: 3. Germline-derived CDR1 and CDR2 are LNHNV and YYDKDF (reference sequence). The CDR3 extends over 15 amino acids. The CDR3 is CATSRELAGGGTQYF. For the CDR3, the DNA is TGTGCCACCAGCAGAGAACTAGCGGGAGGAGGGACCCAGTACTTC.

This clonotype was seen only a few times. V is TRBV29-1 and J is TRBJ2-3; 9 bases map to TRBD1. This CDR3 contains 13 residues. Germline CDR1 SQVTM, CDR2 ANQGSEA. The J segment lost 3 bases and the V segment lost 7 bases, leaving 5 bases of the junction unmatched. CDR3 sequence: CSANGQGTDTQYF. CDR3 DNA: TGCAGCGCCAACGGACAGGGGACAGATACGCAGTATTTT.

This clonotype was counted many times. V usage is TRBV20-1 and J usage is TRBJ2-3, with D perhaps matching TRBD2 (6 bases). The CDR3 is 13 residues long. Germline assignment: CDR1 DFQATT and CDR2 SNEGSKA (reference sequence). Trimming removed 8 bases at V and 3 bases at J, with 15 bases between. The CDR3 DNA reads TGCAGTTCACTAGCATCAACGACAGATACGCAGTATTTT. This encodes CSSLASTTDTQYF.

The genes are TRBV6-5 and TRBJ2-2, with D perhaps matching TRBD1 (5 bases). The CDR3 loop spans 16 amino acids. V was pared by 2 bases and J by 5 bases, with 15 bases between. Germline CDR1 reads MNHEY; CDR2 reads SVGAGI. CDR3 sequence: CASSYQKTAGTGELFF. CDR3 DNA sequence: TGTGCCAGCAGTTACCAAAAGACGGCAGGGACCGGGGAGCTGTTTTTT.

This clonotype was counted ten times or more. The V and J genes are TRBV29-1 and TRBJ2-3; D gene unclear. CDR3 size: 13 residues. Trimming stripped 6 bases from V and 2 bases from J, with 12 bases between. Germline V gives CDR1 SQVTM, CDR2 ANQGSEA. The CDR3 sequence: CSVRRPLTDTQYF. DNA for the CDR3: TGCAGCGTGCGGAGACCTCTCACAGATACGCAGTATTTT.

This clonotype has just a few counts. V and J are TRBV5-1 and TRBJ2-6; D ambiguous. Between the trimmed V and J ends, which lost 0 bases and 0 bases, there was a span of 13 bases. Germline V gene sequence: CDR1 SGHRS, CDR2 YFSETQ. This CDR3 is built from 18 residues. CDR3 in amino acids: CASSLEFWVPSGANVLTF. The DNA for the CDR3 is TGCGCCAGCAGCTTGGAGTTCTGGGTACCCTCTGGGGCCAACGTCCTGACTTTC.

This clonotype was seen more than once but under ten times. The chain combines TRBV6-5 with TRBJ2-5, with 11 bases that match TRBD2. The CDR3 length is 17 residues. Unmatched junction bases numbered 6, after V lost 1 base and J lost 2 bases. In germline, CDR1 is MNHEY, CDR2 SVGAGI. This CDR3 reads CASSYWGLAEKQETQYF. The CDR3 DNA reads TGTGCCAGCAGTTACTGGGGACTAGCGGAGAAGCAAGAGACCCAGTACTTC.

This rearrangement joins TRBV7-2 to TRBJ2-7; 13 bases are a match to TRBD2. The CDR3 is 17 residues long. Germline V gene lookup returns CDR1 SGHTA and CDR2 FQGNSA. Trimming at V came to 1 base and at J to 2 bases, leaving 5 bases not matched to a gene. The CDR3 coding sequence is TGTGCCAGCAGCTTAGGACTAGCGGGAGGCAGGCCCTACGAGCAGTACTTC. Amino acids: CASSLGLAGGRPYEQYF.

V usage is TRBV7-9 and J usage is TRBJ2-1, with D unclear. The CDR3 sequence is 15 residues long. CDR1 is SEHNR, CDR2 FQNEAQ, per germline (reference sequence). The V gene lost 8 bases and the J gene lost 2 bases, with 16 bases spanning the gap. The CDR3: CASCPDIGAYNEQFF. CDR3 in DNA: TGTGCCAGCTGCCCCGATATAGGAGCCTACAATGAGCAGTTCTTC.

The rearrangement uses TRBV14 and TRBJ1-2; maybe TRBD1 (6 bases). The germline V gene encodes CDR1 SGHDN and CDR2 FVKESK. V was clipped by 0 bases and J by 6 bases, with 14 bases between them. The CDR3 spans 15 residues. The CDR3 DNA follows: TGTGCCAGCAGCCAAGATTGGGGGGGCGTCGATGGCTACACCTTC. It codes for CASSQDWGGVDGYTF.

This clonotype was detected many times. The rearrangement uses TRBV5-1 and TRBJ2-1, with D perhaps matching TRBD1 or TRBD2 (5 bases each). CDR1 is SGHRS and CDR2 is YFSETQ in the germline V gene. The V end was cut by 1 base, the J end by 5 bases, with 10 bases between. The CDR3 length is 14 residues. The CDR3 region is CASSLRDAHNEQFF. Written as DNA, the CDR3 is TGCGCCAGCAGCTTGCGGGACGCCCACAATGAGCAGTTCTTC.

The chain has TRBV4-3 and TRBJ2-3; D remains ambiguous. The CDR3 covers 18 residues. Germline assignment: CDR1 LGHNA and CDR2 YSLEER. Trimming cost V 1 base and J 0 bases, with 17 bases left between them. CDR3 in amino acids: CASSQGVRWPPSTDTQYF. The DNA of the CDR3 is TGCGCCAGCAGCCAAGGGGTTAGGTGGCCACCTAGCACAGATACGCAGTATTTT.

CDR3 sequence: CASSLDWGGLGKLFF. In DNA form, the CDR3 reads TGTGCCAGCAGCTTAGATTGGGGGGGATTAGGAAAACTGTTTTTT. The V gene is TRBV7-2, the J gene TRBJ1-4, with TRBD1 as a possible D gene (5 bases). Between the trimmed V and J ends, which lost 1 base and 10 bases, there was a span of 16 bases. CDR3 length: 15 residues. Germline V gene lookup returns CDR1 SGHTA and CDR2 FQGNSA.

This clonotype has just a few counts. Germline is not matched at one junction end, which may reflect a read error. The CDR3 here is CSARGAGISTDTQYF. In DNA form, the CDR3 reads TGCAGTGCCAGAGGGGCGGGAATTAGCACAGATACGCAGTATTTT. The chain joins TRBV20-1 to TRBJ2-3; D is possibly TRBD2 (6 bases). Germline V gene sequence: CDR1 DFQATT, CDR2 SNEGSKA (reference sequence). This CDR3 comprises 15 residues.

This clonotype showed up many times. The chain joins TRBV12-3 or TRBV12-4 to TRBJ2-7; a possible D gene is TRBD1 (6 bases). This CDR3 is 15 amino acids long. V lost 3 bases, J lost 0 bases, and 12 bases lay in between. CDR3 sequence: CASSFDRISSYEQYF. The CDR3 DNA reads TGTGCCAGCAGTTTCGACAGGATTAGCTCCTACGAGCAGTACTTC.

DNA of the CDR3: TGCAGTGCTAGAGATCAGACTAGCGGTCGGGGGACCCAGTACTTC. This gives the protein CSARDQTSGRGTQYF. The chain couples TRBV20-1 to TRBJ2-5, with 9 bases matching TRBD2. CDR3 length equals 15 residues. Per the germline V gene, CDR1 is DFQATT and CDR2 is SNEGSKA (reference sequence). V gave up 0 bases and J gave up 7 bases; unmatched junction bases: 9.

This chain uses TRBV12-3 or TRBV12-4 with TRBJ2-1; 10 positions agree with TRBD2. The CDR3 is 15 residues long. Trimming cost V 5 bases and J 8 bases; bases outside gene matches: 9. CDR3 in DNA: TGTGCCAGCAGTCCTCTAGCGGGAGATGGCTATGAGCAGTTCTTC. Residues: CASSPLAGDGYEQFF.

This clonotype came up a few times. The V and J genes are TRBV7-3 and TRBJ2-5, with D maybe TRBD2 (7 bases). The CDR3 is made up of 15 amino acids. From germline, CDR1 is SGHTA and CDR2 FQGTGA. Trimming left V 1 base short and J 2 bases short, with 11 bases between. Written as DNA, the CDR3 is TGTGCCAGCAGCTTAATCGGGGGGCTTCAAGAGACCCAGTACTTC. Translating gives CASSLIGGLQETQYF.

This rearrangement joins TRBV29-1 to TRBJ2-1, with D unclear. Trimming took off 8 bases at V and 2 bases at J, with 10 bases between the two ends. The CDR3 length is 12 residues. The V gene's germline CDR1 is SQVTM and CDR2 ANQGSEA. The CDR3 DNA is TGCAGCTTTTCCCGGCCCTACAATGAGCAGTTCTTC. Translating it yields CSFSRPYNEQFF.

This clonotype has just a few counts. The rearrangement joins TRBV20-1 to TRBJ2-7; no reliable D call. The CDR3 contains 13 residues. Trimming left V 0 bases short and J 5 bases short, with 11 bases between. The germline CDR1 and CDR2 sequences are DFQATT and SNEGSKA (reference sequence). The DNA of the CDR3 is TGCAGTGCTAGAGATGCGACGTTCGACGAGCAGTACTTC. Amino acids: CSARDATFDEQYF.

This clonotype was recorded many times. The chain couples TRBV5-1 to TRBJ2-5; 7 bases fit TRBD2. The V gene's germline CDR1 is SGHRS and CDR2 YFSETQ. The CDR3 length is 14 residues. The V and J ends lost 1 base and 5 bases, in that order; junction bases with no gene match: 5. DNA for the CDR3: TGCGCCAGCAGCTTGTGGGGGGGTCTGGAGACCCAGTACTTC. It encodes CASSLWGGLETQYF.

In this sample, this clonotype turned up a few times. The genes are TRBV20-1 and TRBJ2-5; D is unclear. Germline V gene sequence: CDR1 DFQATT, CDR2 SNEGSKA (reference sequence). V was trimmed by 0 bases and J by 3 bases, leaving 20 bases between them. The CDR3 contains 17 residues. CDR3 sequence (DNA): TGCAGTGCTAGAGATCCTCGCCCCATGAATTTGGAAGAGACCCAGTACTTC. Translating gives CSARDPRPMNLEETQYF.

On this clonotype: A read error may account for a junction end that differs from germline. The chain employs TRBV27 and TRBJ2-1; TRBD2 agrees at 11 bases. CDR1 is MNHEY and CDR2 is SMNVEV in the germline V gene (reference sequence). The CDR3 contains 16 residues. CDR3 in amino acids: CSSSTLGLADYNEQFF. The CDR3 nucleotides are TGTTCCAGCAGTACCCTGGGACTAGCGGACTACAATGAGCAGTTCTTC.

At least ten counts were recorded for this clonotype. CDR3 protein: CASSLDFDQPQHF. CDR3 bases: TGCGCCAGCAGCCTCGATTTTGATCAGCCCCAGCATTTT. The chain combines TRBV5-1 with TRBJ1-5, with D hard to call. The CDR3 sequence is 13 residues long. Per the germline V gene, CDR1 is SGHRS and CDR2 is YFSETQ. V was shortened by 4 bases and J by 5 bases, with 10 bases between the two germline ends. Complete variable domain (other parts from reference TRBV5-1 and TRBJ1-5): KAGVTQTPRYLIKTRGQQVTLSCSPISGHRSVSWYQQTPGQGLQFLFEYFSETQRNKGNFPGRFSGRQFSNSRSEMNVSTLELGDSALYLCASSLDFDQPQHFGDGTRLSIL.

This clonotype has a handful of counts. The chain couples TRBV11-1 to TRBJ2-7; TRBD1 matches 10 bases. Germline values: CDR1 SGHAT, CDR2 FQDESV (reference sequence). CDR3 length: 18 amino acids. J lost 0 bases, V lost 0 bases, and 8 bases had no gene match. CDR3 residues: CASSLAKLGQGNSYEQYF. The CDR3 nucleotides read TGTGCCAGCAGCTTAGCGAAGCTGGGACAGGGGAACTCCTACGAGCAGTACTTC. Combining the CDR3 with reference TRBV11-1 and TRBJ2-7 gives the whole variable domain EAEVAQSPRYKITEKSQAVAFWCDPISGHATLYWYRQILGQGPELLVQFQDESVVDDSQLPKDRFSAERLKGVDSTLKIQPAELGDSAMYLCASSLAKLGQGNSYEQYFGPGTRLTVT.

The J gene is TRBJ2-3, the V gene TRBV7-2; TRBD2 aligns across 7 bases. Germline CDR1 SGHTA, CDR2 FQGNSA. The CDR3 sequence is 14 residues long. V lost 5 bases and J lost 3; bases outside the gene matches: 5. The CDR3 loop reads CASSPGGGTDTQYF. The DNA of the CDR3 is TGTGCCAGCAGCCCCGGGGGAGGGACAGATACGCAGTATTTT.

As DNA, the CDR3 is TGCAGTGCTTACCCGACAGGGGTACCCCAAGAGACCCAGTACTTC. Translating gives CSAYPTGVPQETQYF. The chain links TRBV20-1 to TRBJ2-5, with 8 bases identical to TRBD1. In germline, CDR1 is DFQATT, CDR2 SNEGSKA (reference sequence). The CDR3 length is 15 residues. V trimming: 5 bases; J trimming: 1 base; junction bases outside the gene matches: 9.